Listed below are T cell receptor beta chains from one sample, sequenced in a study of beta chain features in type 1 diabetes. Only in-frame clones appear in the TCRdb table, and some are missing; sequencing was by immunoSEQ multiplex PCR. The repertoire holds about 240,000 clones, 25% to 30% seen once, with 3.5% to 4.5% in the top ten. Sequenced input: central memory CD4+ T cells from blood. The receptors here all came from a man in his thirties or forties in good health. Each CDR3 is given without its conserved first and last residue. Not all rows give a size; the values are once, few, many and, for expanded clones, a class.

abundance: few
v_gene: TRBV6-5
CDR3aa: ASSPQPNFNTEAF

abundance: .
v_gene: TRBV4-1
CDR3aa: ASSQSSRTRREQY

abundance: .
v_gene: TRBV5-1
CDR3aa: ASSLGSGPTDTQY

abundance: .
v_gene: TRBV7-2
CDR3aa: ASSPDRGTKETQY

abundance: .
v_gene: TRBV29-1
CDR3aa: SVEYTGMNTEAF

abundance: .
v_gene: TRBV19
CDR3aa: ASSISARYYEQY

abundance: .
v_gene: TRBV2
CDR3aa: ATLKDGTGSYNEQF

abundance: .
v_gene: TRBV10-2
CDR3aa: ASSLQGPGELF

abundance: .
v_gene: TRBV15
CDR3aa: ATSRDPAGSTDTQY

abundance: .
v_gene: TRBV7-9
CDR3aa: ASSPNVYGYT

abundance: .
v_gene: TRBV19
CDR3aa: ASSVTGVYEQY

abundance: .
v_gene: TRBV4-1
CDR3aa: ASSFRLEPSTDTQY

abundance: many
v_gene: TRBV5-5
CDR3aa: ASSWGQTSYEQY

abundance: .
v_gene: TRBV28
CDR3aa: ASRPTGRYEQY

abundance: .
v_gene: TRBV29-1
CDR3aa: SVSRAGANVLT

abundance: .
v_gene: TRBV14
CDR3aa: ASSPLTGLEAGNTIY

abundance: .
v_gene: TRBV6-6
CDR3aa: ASSRLQATGELF

abundance: .
v_gene: TRBV25-1
CDR3aa: ASSEPARRHEAF

abundance: .
v_gene: TRBV9
CDR3aa: ASSPGGGNTGELF

abundance: few
v_gene: TRBV29-1
CDR3aa: SVADRYSEQF

abundance: many
v_gene: TRBV13
CDR3aa: ASSLEGAPLEQY

abundance: .
v_gene: TRBV16
CDR3aa: ASSHRWTGNTEAF

abundance: .
v_gene: TRBV30
CDR3aa: ARTGEYNEKLF

abundance: .
v_gene: TRBV28
CDR3aa: ASSSGGGTETQY

abundance: few
v_gene: TRBV25-1
CDR3aa: ASSLTASGANVLT

abundance: few
v_gene: TRBV6-5
CDR3aa: ASSYLGGNEQF

abundance: .
v_gene: TRBV18
CDR3aa: ASSPPTGGTETQY

abundance: .
v_gene: TRBV5-6
CDR3aa: ASSLVPTETQY

abundance: few
v_gene: TRBV28
CDR3aa: ASRTTNTGELF

abundance: .
v_gene: TRBV6-5
CDR3aa: ASSYGRGNYEQY

abundance: few
v_gene: TRBV4-1
CDR3aa: ASSQALGTGVFSGANVLT

abundance: .
v_gene: TRBV6-5
CDR3aa: ATRPGQGWETQY

abundance: .
v_gene: TRBV7-9
CDR3aa: ASSPVGDQF

abundance: .
v_gene: TRBV5-4
CDR3aa: ASSLAPGKETQY

abundance: few
v_gene: TRBV2
CDR3aa: ASSGTGGYGYT

abundance: .
v_gene: TRBV20-1
CDR3aa: SARATGGQF

abundance: .
v_gene: TRBV25-1
CDR3aa: ASRPAGNTGELF

abundance: .
v_gene: TRBV25-1
CDR3aa: ASSKSGGSYNEQF

abundance: few
v_gene: TRBV7-9
CDR3aa: ASSQSRGETQY

abundance: few
v_gene: TRBV30
CDR3aa: AWRSNEQF

abundance: .
v_gene: TRBV7-9
CDR3aa: ASSFSRGATPEQY

abundance: .
v_gene: TRBV7-2
CDR3aa: ASSLERTGRVNIQY

abundance: few
v_gene: TRBV10-3
CDR3aa: AIRPGNTIY

abundance: .
v_gene: TRBV5-4
CDR3aa: ASSLRSSGANVLT

abundance: .
v_gene: TRBV5-1
CDR3aa: ASSLAFPRGGEQY

abundance: .
v_gene: TRBV27
CDR3aa: ASAPPGGTNYGYT

abundance: once
v_gene: TRBV19
CDR3aa: ASMAGFLSTEAF

abundance: few
v_gene: TRBV7-2
CDR3aa: ASSPLGLAGGETQY

abundance: .
v_gene: TRBV25-1
CDR3aa: ASSETGSYEQY